This T cell receptor beta chain was documented in a study of blood T cell repertoires in COVID-19. Losses at the gene ends were 6 bases for V and 0 bases for J; bases not matched to a gene: 3. Looked up from germline, CDR1 is MDHEN and CDR2 is SYDVKM. This CDR3 region has 14 residues. Measured with immunoSEQ multiplex PCR; TCRdb has only the in-frame clones, and not every one. Seen here are about 53,000 clones, about nine tenths observed once, and the top ten hold under 3.5%. Specimen: peripheral blood. This TCR derives from a man older than 75 with acute or convalescent COVID-19. The chain uses TRBV28 and TRBJ1-2; 8 bases are shared with TRBD1. The CDR3 is CASRYRGSNYGYTF. The CDR3 DNA sequence: TGTGCCAGCAGATACAGGGGGTCTAACTATGGCTACACCTTC.